A single sample gave rise to the 23 T cell receptor beta chains below, sequenced in a study of metastatic and nonmetastatic thyroid tumors. Via MiXCR, TCRdb re-called the PCR reads. The table lists 65,000 or so clones, 4% to 5% of them singletons, with around 20% in the top ten. Thyroid surgery was performed in patients who had received no treatment beforehand. Source material: blood. The receptors were sampled from a female donor with papillary thyroid cancer or a benign thyroid nodule (not recorded which). Some clones in this sample may be carry-over from other donors' samples.

This clone was picked up many times. The rearrangement uses TRBV7-3 and TRBJ1-3; 7 bases fit TRBD1. With V trimmed by 5 bases and J by 0 bases, 7 bases remained unmatched. This CDR3 has 16 residues. Germline V CDR1 and CDR2: SGHTA, FQGTGA. The DNA for the CDR3 is TGTGCCAGCAGCCAAGGACAGGCCTTCTCTGGAAACACCATATATTTT. Translation: CASSQGQAFSGNTIYF.

In this sample, this clone turned up many times. The chain uses TRBV11-3 and TRBJ2-6; unclear D gene. CDR1 is SGHNT and CDR2 is YENEEA in the germline V gene. Trimming stripped 2 bases from V and 1 base from J, with 6 bases between. This CDR3 is 15 amino acids long. The CDR3 coding sequence is TGTGCCAGCAGCTTACCCGGTTCTGGGGCCAACGTCCTGACTTTC. It yields the protein CASSLPGSGANVLTF.

This clone was counted at least ten times. J is TRBJ1-2 and V is TRBV6-1; 9 nucleotides agree with TRBD1. This CDR3 is built from 15 residues. Germline CDR1 and CDR2: MNHNS and SASEGT. The V and J ends lost 6 bases and 3 bases, in that order; junction bases with no gene match: 8. The CDR3 DNA reads TGTGCCAGCAGCCTACAGGGGGCAGACTACTATGGCTACACCTTC. Translation: CASSLQGADYYGYTF.

This clone was seen at least ten times. The chain uses TRBV7-9 and TRBJ2-5; TRBD1 aligns across 10 bases. Germline CDR1 is SEHNR and CDR2 is FQNEAQ (reference sequence). Unmatched junction bases numbered 11, after V lost 9 bases and J lost 7 bases. The CDR3 loop spans 14 amino acids. The CDR3 DNA is TGTGCCAGTGACTTGACAGGGGGCACAGGGACCCAGTACTTC. It codes for CASDLTGGTGTQYF. The whole variable domain, remainder taken from reference TRBV7-9 and TRBJ2-5, is DTGVSQNPRHKITKRGQNVTFRCDPISEHNRLYWYRQTLGQGPEFLTYFQNEAQLEKSRLLSDRFSAERPKGSFSTLEIQRTEQGDSAMYLCASDLTGGTGTQYFGPGTRLLVL.

The chain is built from TRBV15 and TRBJ1-5; D may be TRBD1 (5 bases). The V end lost 4 bases, the J end lost 6 bases, and 10 bases lay between the germline ends. CDR1 and CDR2 from the germline V gene are LNHNV and YYDKDF (reference sequence). This CDR3 is 13 amino acids long. The CDR3 is CATSMGPAQPQHF. CDR3 bases: TGTGCCACCAGCATGGGACCCGCTCAGCCCCAGCATTTT.

This clone was observed a few times. This chain connects TRBV11-3 to TRBJ2-2; 12 positions match TRBD2. V lost 5 bases and J lost 7; bases outside the gene matches: 2. CDR1 and CDR2 from the germline V gene are SGHNT and YENEEA. This CDR3 comprises 14 residues. The CDR3 here is CASSKGLAGGELFF. The CDR3 nucleotides are TGTGCCAGCAGCAAGGGACTAGCGGGCGGGGAGCTGTTTTTT.

This clone was observed a few times. A read error may be the cause here, since a much bigger clone is one base away. The chain joins TRBV6-2 or TRBV6-3 to TRBJ2-4, with TRBD2 matching over 8 bases. V dropped 0 bases and J dropped 7; count of bases not matched to a gene: 14. CDR3 length equals 18 residues. The germline CDR1 and CDR2 sequences are MNHEY and SVGEGT. The CDR3 DNA sequence: TGTGCCAGCAGTTACTCGACGGGCACCGGGACTAGAGTGAACATTCAGTACTTC. Residues: CASSYSTGTGTRVNIQYF.

CDR3 sequence reads: CASIGSAGGELFF. DNA of the CDR3: TGTGCCAGTATTGGATCCGCGGGAGGGGAGCTGTTTTTT. V is TRBV19 and J is TRBJ2-2; weak D call: TRBD2 (6 bases). The CDR3 contains 13 residues. Trimming removed 7 bases from V and 8 bases from J, with 14 bases in between. The germline CDR1 and CDR2 sequences are LNHDA and SQIVND (reference sequence).

Ten or more counts support this clone. The CDR3 sequence is CASSLAGEKGTDTQYF. The CDR3 DNA follows: TGCGCCAGCAGCTTGGCCGGGGAGAAGGGCACAGATACGCAGTATTTT. J is TRBJ2-3 and V is TRBV5-1; D might be TRBD2 (5 bases). CDR1 is SGHRS, CDR2 YFSETQ, per germline. The CDR3 covers 16 residues. Trimming stripped 0 bases from V and 1 base from J, with 12 bases between.

This clone was counted between two and nine times. It may be a read error: a sequence one base away is much more abundant. The chain has TRBV13 and TRBJ1-5, with 7 bases lining up with TRBD1. This CDR3 spans 17 amino acids. Trimming cost V 8 bases and J 4 bases; bases outside gene matches: 17. CDR1 PRHDT and CDR2 FYEKMQ come from the germline V gene (reference sequence). CDR3 sequence reads: CASGLGTVHGRNQPQHF. CDR3 nucleotides: TGTGCCAGCGGCCTCGGGACAGTACACGGTCGGAATCAGCCCCAGCATTTT.

This clone was seen repeatedly, ten times or more. The genes are TRBV6-4 and TRBJ2-1, with TRBD2 matching 10 bases. The germline V gene has CDR1 MRHNA and CDR2 SNTAGT. J gave up 9 bases and V 6 bases, and 20 bases lay outside the gene matches. The CDR3 has 18 residues. CDR3 nucleotide sequence: TGTGCCAGCAGACCCCTCTACAGCGGGAGGGCCAATAGAGGTGAGCAGTTCTTC. Residues: CASRPLYSGRANRGEQFF.

Comment on this clone: This may be a read error, as it is one base from a much larger clone. The gene calls are TRBV30 and TRBJ2-6, with D possibly TRBD1 on 5 matching bases. From germline, CDR1 is GTSNPN and CDR2 SVGIG (reference sequence). CDR3 length equals 13 residues. This CDR3 is CAWRSSGASVLTF. The DNA of the CDR3 is TGTGCCTGGAGGTCCTCTGGGGCCAGCGTCCTGACTTTC.

This clone was seen ten or more times. Its ends do not fully match the called genes, so a read error is possible. The rearrangement links TRBV6-1 to TRBJ2-1, with TRBD2 matching 9 bases. CDR3 length equals 15 residues. Per germline, CDR1 MNHNS and CDR2 SASEGT. The CDR3 region has the DNA TGTGCCAGCAGTTTAGCGGGAGACTTGTACAATGGGCAGTTCTTC. Its translation: CASSLAGDLYNGQFF.

This clone was observed many times. The sample has other DNA sequences that encode this CDR3 too. V and J are TRBV4-2 and TRBJ2-5; D is possibly TRBD2 (5 bases). Germline CDR1 reads LGHNA; CDR2 reads YNFKEQ. The CDR3 runs to 13 residues. The V and J ends lost 1 base and 2 bases respectively, with 5 bases between them. The CDR3 nucleotides read TGTGCCAGCAGCCAAGGACTACAAGAGACCCAGTACTTC. Encoded protein: CASSQGLQETQYF.

This clone was recorded a few times. V usage is TRBV19 and J usage is TRBJ1-1; D remains ambiguous. CDR1 LNHDA and CDR2 SQIVND come from the germline V gene (reference sequence). CDR3 size: 14 residues. Deletions cut 6 bases from V and 0 bases from J, with 11 bases between. In DNA form, the CDR3 reads TGTGCCAGTAGGGCCGGGCTATTGAACACTGAAGCTTTCTTT. Its protein product is CASRAGLLNTEAFF.

About this clone: One junction end disagrees with the germline gene, perhaps due to a read error. The V and J genes are TRBV27 and TRBJ1-2; D is uncertain. The length of the CDR3 is 15 residues. Germline V CDR1 and CDR2: MNHEY, SMNVEV (reference sequence). In nucleotides, the CDR3 is TGTGCCAGCACTTTATCCCTCTATCCGGACCAGGGCTACACCTTC. It specifies CASTLSLYPDQGYTF.

In this sample, this clone turned up a few times. The rearrangement uses TRBV5-1 and TRBJ1-5; 9 bases match TRBD1. Per germline, CDR1 SGHRS and CDR2 YFSETQ. Trimming removed 4 bases from V and 7 bases from J; junction bases left unmatched: 3. CDR3 length: 13 residues. CDR3 region: CASSPGQGQPQHF. CDR3 DNA sequence: TGCGCCAGCAGCCCAGGACAGGGGCAGCCCCAGCATTTT.

The table lists this clone with many counts. V and J are TRBV9 and TRBJ2-7; 8 nucleotides line up with TRBD2. V lost 3 bases, J lost 3 bases, and 8 bases stayed unmatched. The CDR3 is made up of 15 amino acids. CDR1 SGDLS and CDR2 YYNGEE come from the germline V gene. The CDR3 loop reads CASSAGGRTNYEQYF. CDR3 nucleotide sequence: TGTGCCAGCAGCGCTGGCGGGAGGACCAACTACGAGCAGTACTTC.

This clone was observed at least ten times. A read error is possible here, since a much larger clone lies one base away. This sequence joins TRBV7-8 and TRBJ1-6, with D possibly TRBD1 on 5 matching bases. This CDR3 comprises 15 residues. Between the trimmed V and J ends, which lost 1 base and 5 bases, there was a span of 9 bases. CDR1 is SGHVS, CDR2 FQNEAQ, per germline. CDR3 amino acids: CASSLGRGNNSPLHF. For the CDR3, the DNA is TGTGCCAGCAGCTTAGGGAGGGGAAATAATTCACCCCTCCACTTT.

This clone was counted ten times or more. The chain links TRBV12-3 or TRBV12-4 to TRBJ2-2, with TRBD2 matching 10 bases. The CDR3 totals 15 residues. V was pared by 5 bases and J by 7 bases, with 7 bases of the junction left unmatched. In nucleotides, the CDR3 is TGTGCCAGCAGTACCCCGGGACTAGCGTTCGGGGAGCTGTTTTTT. This codes for CASSTPGLAFGELFF.

The sample holds many counts of this clone. The rearrangement uses TRBV9 and TRBJ2-7; D possibly uses TRBD1 or TRBD2 (6 bases each). V shed 4 bases and J shed 2 bases, with 19 bases lying between them. The CDR3 runs 16 residues. Germline loops: CDR1 SGDLS, CDR2 YYNGEE. CDR3 in amino acids: CASSFGGQMGPYEQYF. In DNA form, the CDR3 reads TGTGCCAGCAGCTTCGGGGGCCAAATGGGGCCCTACGAGCAGTACTTC.

A few counts support this clone. This chain connects TRBV13 to TRBJ2-3, with 8 nucleotides matching TRBD2. Germline V lookup: CDR1 PRHDT, CDR2 FYEKMQ (reference sequence). This CDR3 has 18 residues. J gave up 8 bases and V 6 bases, and 22 bases lay outside the gene matches. The CDR3 DNA reads as TGTGCCAGCAGTCCCGGGACTAGTGGGTCTTCACGACTTGGTACGCAGTATTTT. Residues: CASSPGTSGSSRLGTQYF.

This clone was recorded many times. V is TRBV5-1 and J is TRBJ2-5; a possible D gene is TRBD2 (6 bases). Trimming stripped 4 bases from V and 4 bases from J, with 14 bases between. CDR3 size: 14 residues. CDR1 SGHRS and CDR2 YFSETQ come from the germline V gene. CDR3 protein: CASSPRRGGETQYF. DNA for the CDR3: TGCGCCAGCAGCCCACGAAGGGGAGGAGAGACCCAGTACTTC.